This is a list of T cell receptor beta chains from one sample in a study of OX40 agonist ivuxolimab in advanced cancers. Using immunoSEQ multiplex PCR, the repertoire was profiled, and TCRdb retains in-frame clones only, with some absent. The sample shows about 15,000 clones, about four fifths of them seen only once. The source material was CD4+ or CD8+ T cells sorted from blood, sampled in a trial of the OX40 agonist ivuxolimab. Receptors were obtained from an adult with an advanced solid tumor such as melanoma, head and neck, liver or kidney cancer. The CDR3 runs from the conserved cysteine through the conserved F or W. The D gene is left open where the match is weak. A row's size may be missing; if present it is once, few, many or a size class.

v_call	j_call	clone_size	d_call	cdr3_nt	cdr3_aa
TRBV6-1	TRBJ2-7	once	TRBD2	TGTGCCAGCACCCCTTGGGGACTAGCGGGAGGGTTGTTCTGCTTC	CASTPWGLAGGLFCF
TRBV9	TRBJ2-3	.	TRBD2	TGTGCCAGCAGCGCTGGACTAGCGGGCACAGATACGCAGTATTTT	CASSAGLAGTDTQYF
TRBV28	TRBJ2-3	.	TRBD1	TGTGCCAGCAGCAACCGGGACAGGGTCACAGATACGCAGTATTTT	CASSNRDRVTDTQYF
TRBV4-3	TRBJ1-1	.	.	TGCGCCAGCAGCGCAGAGAGTGCGACAGGTTTTTTCACTGAAGCTTTCTTT	CASSAESATGFFTEAFF
TRBV4-3	TRBJ1-3	.	.	TGCGCCAGCAGCCAAGAATCTGTCGTAACCGAAGAGAGCTCTGGAAACACCATATATTTT	CASSQESVVTEESSGNTIYF
TRBV4-1	TRBJ1-4	.	TRBD1	TGCGCCAGCAGCACACCCGGGACAGGGGGCGGATTGTCTGAAAAACTGTTTTTT	CASSTPGTGGGLSEKLFF
TRBV29-1	TRBJ2-7	few	TRBD1	TGCAGCGCCGGGACAGGCAGCTACGAGCAGTACTTC	CSAGTGSYEQYF
TRBV10-3	TRBJ1-2	.	TRBD1	TGTGCCAGCAGCGACGTTACCGGGACAGGGTACTATGGCTACACCTTC	CASSDVTGTGYYGYTF
TRBV14	TRBJ1-3	.	.	TGTGCCAGCAGCCCCCGGACGGGTATTACTGGAAACACCATATATTTT	CASSPRTGITGNTIYF
TRBV18	TRBJ2-1	.	TRBD1	TGTGCCAGCTCACCACCCCCGGACAGGAACTATGAGCAGTTCTTC	CASSPPPDRNYEQFF
TRBV27	TRBJ2-7	.	.	TGTGCCAGCAAAAGAAGCAGGGCCTACGAGCAGTACTTC	CASKRSRAYEQYF
TRBV9	TRBJ2-1	.	.	TGTGCCAGCAGCACATCAGCGTACAATGAGCAGTTCTTC	CASSTSAYNEQFF
TRBV4-2	TRBJ2-3	.	.	TGTGCCAGCAGCCACGAAGATCCAGATACGCAGTATTTT	CASSHEDPDTQYF
TRBV7-9	TRBJ1-1	.	TRBD1	TGTGCCAGCAGCTTAGTAGGACAGGGATTCGAGAACACTGAAGCTTTCTTT	CASSLVGQGFENTEAFF
TRBV28	TRBJ1-3	.	.	TGTGCCAGCAGTTTTCCAGTCGCCGGCTCTGGAAACACCATATATTTT	CASSFPVAGSGNTIYF
TRBV29-1	TRBJ1-1	once	TRBD1	TGCAGCGTCGGGACAGGGAGAAACACTGAAGCTTTCTTT	CSVGTGRNTEAFF
TRBV28	TRBJ1-4	.	.	TGTGCCAGCAGTCCCGGGGGATTAAATGAAAAACTGTTTTTT	CASSPGGLNEKLFF
TRBV27	TRBJ2-4	.	.	TGTGCCAGCAGTTTATCTGGTCATAGTACAGCTAACATTCAGTACTTC	CASSLSGHSTANIQYF
TRBV9	TRBJ2-5	once	.	TGTGCCAGCAGCGAGGGACGGCCTCAAGAGACCCAGTACTTC	CASSEGRPQETQYF
TRBV30	TRBJ1-1	once	TRBD1	TGTGCCTGGAGTGGACACCAGGGGGGGAACACTGAAGCTTTCTTT	CAWSGHQGGNTEAFF
TRBV9	TRBJ2-7	.	.	TGTGCCAGCAGCGAACAGGAGGCGACCTACGAGCAGTACTTC	CASSEQEATYEQYF
TRBV4-3	TRBJ1-3	.	TRBD1	TGCGCCAGCAGCCTAGGGACAGGCCCTGGAAACACCATATATTTT	CASSLGTGPGNTIYF
TRBV19	TRBJ2-7	.	TRBD2	TGTGCCAGTAGTCCCCTAGCGGGAGGTTACGAGCAGTACTTC	CASSPLAGGYEQYF
TRBV29-1	TRBJ2-6	.	.	TGCAGCGTTGTCGGGGCCTCCCTGAGTGGGGCCAACGTCCTGACTTTC	CSVVGASLSGANVLTF
TRBV19	TRBJ2-2	.	TRBD1	TGTGCCAGTTGGACAGGGCTCGGGGAGCTGTTTTTT	CASWTGLGELFF
TRBV4-3	TRBJ2-1	.	.	TGCGCCAGCAGCCAAGATCGGGCAGGATACAATGAGCAGTTCTTC	CASSQDRAGYNEQFF
TRBV21-1	TRBJ2-2	.	.	TGTGCCAGCAGCAAAGGGGAAGGAGAGTCTCCGAACACCGGGGAGCTGTTTTTT	CASSKGEGESPNTGELFF
TRBV11-2	TRBJ2-5	.	.	TGTGCCAGCAGCTTAGTAGTCGAGACCCAGTACTTC	CASSLVVETQYF
TRBV7-5	TRBJ2-6	.	.	TGTGCCAGAATGGGATCTTGTAGACAAAGTCGGGCCAACGTCCTGACTTTC	CARMGSCRQSRANVLTF
TRBV5-1	TRBJ2-1	.	TRBD2	TGCGCCAGCCGCTGGGGGGGTGTGGATGAGCAGTTCTTC	CASRWGGVDEQFF
TRBV11-3	TRBJ2-5	.	TRBD2	TGTGCCAGCAGCGAGAGCGGGGGGGATGTCGCGGGCCAAGAGACCCAGTACTTC	CASSESGGDVAGQETQYF